This section outlines one T cell receptor beta chain sequence together with its context. Its matching antigen is unknown. The sample belongs to a study of blood T cells in healthy people across ages. The overall study: Researchers report that template switching captured about one barcoded beta molecule per two T cells.

Study results and caveats: It was not possible, with unsorted PBMCs, to conclusively compare naive and antigen-experienced cells. More naive CD4+ cells and higher diversity were found in long-lived than in aged donors.

Through a sample-barcoded 5' primer and a J-beta primer mix, a second PCR was run for 7 to 11 cycles. TCRdb independently ran MiXCR on the 5' RACE reads; one entry per CDR3 protein. The sample lists about 650,000 distinct CDR3 sequences, around 32% seen once, with approximately 15% in the top ten. The CDR3 is made up of 15 amino acids. The J segment lost 3 bases and the V segment lost 6 bases, leaving 9 bases of the junction unmatched. CDR1 and CDR2 (germline): LGHDT, YNNKEL (reference sequence). Sample: blood. This chain joins TRBV3-1 and TRBJ2-7, with 9 positions matching TRBD2. The clonotype comes from a woman at least 80 years old in good health. CDR3 in amino acids: CASSPVSGGSYEQYF. CDR3 nucleotides: TGTGCCAGCAGTCCGGTAAGCGGGGGGAGCTACGAGCAGTACTTC.